Below, 23 T cell receptor beta chains from the same sample are listed, as sequenced in a study of cytomegalovirus exposure and HLA in healthy donors. With 60 Vbeta and 13 Jbeta primers, the PCR was carried out. Data came from immunoSEQ multiplex PCR; TCRdb stores just in-frame clones and leaves some out. Of about 190,000 clones listed, over 80% are singletons. The sequenced sample consisted of PBMCs. These receptors originate from a man aged 50 or older in good health and CMV-seronegative.

V gene TRBV7-9 combines with J gene TRBJ1-4, with 7 bases identical to TRBD1. In germline, CDR1 is SEHNR, CDR2 FQNEAQ (reference sequence). The CDR3 contains 14 residues. Germline trimming cut 5 bases from V and 3 bases from J; bases unmatched to any gene: 3. The CDR3 is CASSRGTANEKLFF. The CDR3 DNA follows: TGTGCCAGCAGCCGCGGGACAGCTAATGAAAAACTGTTTTTT. The complete variable domain, with remaining parts taken from reference TRBV7-9 and TRBJ1-4, reads DTGVSQNPRHKITKRGQNVTFRCDPISEHNRLYWYRQTLGQGPEFLTYFQNEAQLEKSRLLSDRFSAERPKGSFSTLEIQRTEQGDSAMYLCASSRGTANEKLFFGSGTQLSVL.

V gene TRBV7-9 combines with J gene TRBJ2-5; TRBD1 matches 7 bases. Germline lookup yields CDR1 SEHNR and CDR2 FQNEAQ (reference sequence). Trimming removed 5 bases from V and 5 bases from J; junction bases left unmatched: 11. CDR3 size: 15 residues. CDR3 in DNA: TGTGCCAGCAGCGTACGGGACAGAGAGTGGGAGACCCAGTACTTC. Encoded protein: CASSVRDREWETQYF. Combining the CDR3 with reference TRBV7-9 and TRBJ2-5 gives the whole variable domain DTGVSQNPRHKITKRGQNVTFRCDPISEHNRLYWYRQTLGQGPEFLTYFQNEAQLEKSRLLSDRFSAERPKGSFSTLEIQRTEQGDSAMYLCASSVRDREWETQYFGPGTRLLVL.

The chain uses TRBV19 and TRBJ1-4; 7 positions match TRBD1. V lost 0 bases to trimming and J lost 13 bases; unmatched junction nucleotides: 5. Per germline, CDR1 LNHDA and CDR2 SQIVND (reference sequence). The CDR3 covers 13 residues. The CDR3 nucleotides read TGTGCCAGTAGTATAGAATGGGACAGAAGACTGTTTTTT. The encoded protein is CASSIEWDRRLFF.

V gene TRBV2 combines with J gene TRBJ2-3; 9 bases fit TRBD2. The CDR3 is 15 amino acids. The germline CDR1 and CDR2 sequences are SNHLY and FYNNEI. J was trimmed by 6 bases and V by 0 bases; bases with no gene match: 4. This CDR3 reads CASSEAGLAGDTQYF. The CDR3 coding sequence is TGTGCCAGCAGTGAAGCGGGACTAGCAGGGGATACGCAGTATTTT.

The chain joins TRBV19 to TRBJ1-5; 7 bases are shared with TRBD1. Germline V CDR1 and CDR2: LNHDA, SQIVND (reference sequence). The CDR3 is 15 amino acids. V lost 6 bases and J lost 4; bases outside the gene matches: 9. CDR3 sequence reads: CASSWDSEQNQPQHF. The CDR3 DNA reads as TGTGCCAGTAGCTGGGACAGTGAACAGAATCAGCCCCAGCATTTT.

The chain carries TRBV28 and TRBJ2-7; 7 nucleotides align to TRBD2. The CDR3 sequence is 15 residues long. The trim removed 5 bases at V and 0 bases at J, leaving 7 bases unmatched. Germline V CDR1 and CDR2: MDHEN, SYDVKM. The CDR3 protein is CASSTRRGNSYEQYF. For the CDR3, the DNA is TGTGCCAGCAGTACACGGCGGGGGAACTCCTACGAGCAGTACTTC.

The sample holds one count of this clone. The gene calls are TRBV12-2 and TRBJ2-2; the D call in the table, TRBD2, was not verified against the DNA. TRBV12-2 is shown as a pseudogene. This CDR3 spans 18 amino acids. CDR3 nucleotides: TGTGCAAGTCGCCTAAGCCGGACTAGCGGGAATGTAACCGGGGAGCTGTTTTTT. Amino acids: CASRLSRTSGNVTGELFF.

This clone was seen a few times. The chain joins TRBV6-5 to TRBJ2-7, with 11 bases that match TRBD2. The CDR3 loop spans 15 amino acids. V lost 7 bases to trimming and J lost 5 bases; unmatched junction nucleotides: 10. Germline V gene lookup returns CDR1 MNHEY and CDR2 SVGAGI. In DNA, the CDR3 is TGTGCCAGCACCAAGAGACTAGCGGGAATCCACGAGCAGTACTTC. Translating gives CASTKRLAGIHEQYF.

This chain joins TRBV30 and TRBJ1-2; D may be TRBD1 (5 bases). V was clipped by 5 bases and J by 2 bases, with 12 bases between them. Germline values: CDR1 GTSNPN, CDR2 SVGIG (reference sequence). This CDR3 contains 13 residues. This CDR3 is CAWAETGNYGYTF. Here the CDR3 DNA reads TGTGCCTGGGCTGAAACAGGAAACTATGGCTACACCTTC. The variable domain in full, completed from reference TRBV30 and TRBJ1-2, reads SQTIHQWPATLVQPVGSPLSLECTVEGTSNPNLYWYRQAAGRGLQLLFYSVGIGQISSEVPQNLSASRPQDRQFILSSKKLLLSDSGFYLCAWAETGNYGYTFGSGTRLTVV.

The gene calls are TRBV6-4 and TRBJ2-1, with D possibly matching TRBD2 (7 bases). V was shortened by 7 bases and J by 6 bases, with 13 bases between the two germline ends. Germline loops: CDR1 MRHNA, CDR2 SNTAGT. The CDR3 contains 13 residues. CDR3 nucleotides: TGTGCCAGCACTTGCGGGGGCCCCAATGAGCAGTTCTTC. Amino acids: CASTCGGPNEQFF.

V usage is TRBV30 and J usage is TRBJ1-6; tentatively, D is TRBD1 (5 bases). Germline V gives CDR1 GTSNPN, CDR2 SVGIG (reference sequence). The ends were cut back, 2 bases at V and 7 bases at J, with 12 bases in the middle. The CDR3 runs to 14 residues. CDR3 protein: CAWSRQGRNSPLHF. CDR3 DNA: TGTGCCTGGAGTAGGCAGGGTCGCAATTCACCCCTCCACTTT.

The rearrangement joins TRBV6-5 to TRBJ1-2; unclear D gene. The CDR3 has 14 amino acids. Germline assignment: CDR1 MNHEY and CDR2 SVGAGI. The germline V and J ends were trimmed by 0 bases and 3 bases, with 8 bases remaining between them. The CDR3 region is CASSYSDGDYGYTF. The CDR3 nucleotides read TGTGCCAGCAGTTACTCGGACGGGGACTATGGCTACACCTTC.

The chain carries TRBV27 and TRBJ2-3; D is uncertain. The CDR3 runs 13 residues. Deletions cut 2 bases from V and 2 bases from J, with 5 bases between. Germline CDR1 and CDR2: MNHEY and SMNVEV (reference sequence). The CDR3 here is CASSLRYTDTQYF. In nucleotides, the CDR3 is TGTGCCAGCAGTTTACGGTACACAGATACGCAGTATTTT.

V and J are TRBV2 and TRBJ2-5, with D perhaps matching TRBD2 (6 bases). CDR1 and CDR2 from the germline V gene are SNHLY and FYNNEI. The CDR3 extends over 12 amino acids. Trimming took 7 bases from V and 4 from J, leaving 10 bases between them. For the CDR3, the DNA is TGTGCCAGCAAGATGGAGGGAGAGACCCAGTACTTC. This gives the protein CASKMEGETQYF. Looking up the rest from reference TRBV2 and TRBJ2-5 gives the full variable domain: EPEVTQTPSHQVTQMGQEVILRCVPISNHLYFYWYRQILGQKVEFLVSFYNNEISEKSEIFDDQFSVERPDGSNFTLKIRSTKLEDSAMYFCASKMEGETQYFGPGTRLLVL.

The chain couples TRBV7-2 to TRBJ2-4, with TRBD1 matching 7 bases. The germline V gene encodes CDR1 SGHTA and CDR2 FQGNSA. CDR3 length: 15 amino acids. With 5 bases clipped from V and 0 bases from J, the junction kept 4 bases outside the gene matches. Written as DNA, the CDR3 is TGTGCCAGCAGCGGACAGGTTCTAGCCAAAAACATTCAGTACTTC. It is translated as CASSGQVLAKNIQYF.

The table lists this clone with a few counts. The chain links TRBV6-4 to TRBJ1-2, with 8 bases aligning to TRBD1. In germline, CDR1 is MRHNA, CDR2 SNTAGT. Unmatched junction bases numbered 8, after V lost 0 bases and J lost 5 bases. The length of the CDR3 is 16 residues. The CDR3 bases are TGTGCCAGCAGTGACTCGGACACAGGGGGATCATATGGCTACACCTTC. This translates into CASSDSDTGGSYGYTF.

This clone occurred a few times. The chain has TRBV27 and TRBJ2-7; TRBD2 agrees at 8 bases. V was clipped by 5 bases and J by 5 bases; unmatched bases: 11. The CDR3 has 15 amino acids. Per the germline V gene, CDR1 is MNHEY and CDR2 is SMNVEV (reference sequence). The DNA of the CDR3 is TGTGCCAGCAGTGAGACTAGCGTCGGTCGCGACGAGCAGTACTTC. It specifies CASSETSVGRDEQYF.

The V and J genes are TRBV4-1 and TRBJ1-1; D gene unclear. The germline CDR1 and CDR2 sequences are MGHRA and YSYEKL. Trimming stripped 4 bases from V and 7 bases from J, with 16 bases between. The length of the CDR3 is 14 residues. CDR3 sequence: CASSRLEYADEAFF. CDR3 nucleotide sequence: TGCGCCAGCAGCCGGCTCGAGTACGCGGATGAAGCTTTCTTT.

The rearrangement uses TRBV6-5 and TRBJ2-5, with D possibly being TRBD2 (6 bases). With the DNA end fitting TRBJ2-7 better, the J assignment may be wrong. CDR1 MNHEY and CDR2 SVGAGI come from the germline V gene. This CDR3 has 11 residues. CDR3 DNA: TGTGCCTGCCACGGGGGTTACGAGCAGTACTTC. Translation: CACHGGYEQYF.

Details on this clone: Distinct nucleotide sequences in the sample also encode this CDR3. V is TRBV19 and J is TRBJ1-4, with 8 bases that match TRBD1. CDR1 LNHDA and CDR2 SQIVND come from the germline V gene (reference sequence). The CDR3 is made up of 15 amino acids. Trimming removed 5 bases from V and 9 bases from J; junction bases left unmatched: 11. The CDR3 nucleotides read TGTGCCAGTAGTCCCTCGGGGACAGGCCGTCAAAAACTGTTTTTT. Translation gives CASSPSGTGRQKLFF.

This chain links TRBV19 with TRBJ1-2; tentatively, D is TRBD1 (5 bases). The V gene lost 7 bases and the J gene lost 7 bases, with 19 bases spanning the gap. Germline-derived CDR1 and CDR2 are LNHDA and SQIVND (reference sequence). There are 14 residues in the CDR3. As DNA, the CDR3 is TGTGCCAGTACCGGACGGAGGGGCGGGGGTGGCTACACCTTC. It specifies CASTGRRGGGGYTF.

The chain has TRBV28 and TRBJ1-4; tentatively, D is TRBD1 (5 bases). CDR1 is MDHEN and CDR2 is SYDVKM in the germline V gene. The V end lost 5 bases, the J end lost 8 bases, and 12 bases lay between the germline ends. The CDR3 extends over 13 amino acids. CDR3 nucleotides: TGTGCCAGCAGTCTAGGGGTTTGGGAAAAACTGTTTTTT. Translating gives CASSLGVWEKLFF.

V gene TRBV7-9 combines with J gene TRBJ1-3; D may be TRBD1 (5 bases). V lost 6 bases to trimming and J lost 0 bases, with 6 bases between them. This CDR3 has 13 amino acids. Germline lookup yields CDR1 SEHNR and CDR2 FQNEAQ (reference sequence). The DNA for the CDR3 is TGTGCCAGCAGAGACAGCTCTGGAAACACCATATATTTT. Translated: CASRDSSGNTIYF.